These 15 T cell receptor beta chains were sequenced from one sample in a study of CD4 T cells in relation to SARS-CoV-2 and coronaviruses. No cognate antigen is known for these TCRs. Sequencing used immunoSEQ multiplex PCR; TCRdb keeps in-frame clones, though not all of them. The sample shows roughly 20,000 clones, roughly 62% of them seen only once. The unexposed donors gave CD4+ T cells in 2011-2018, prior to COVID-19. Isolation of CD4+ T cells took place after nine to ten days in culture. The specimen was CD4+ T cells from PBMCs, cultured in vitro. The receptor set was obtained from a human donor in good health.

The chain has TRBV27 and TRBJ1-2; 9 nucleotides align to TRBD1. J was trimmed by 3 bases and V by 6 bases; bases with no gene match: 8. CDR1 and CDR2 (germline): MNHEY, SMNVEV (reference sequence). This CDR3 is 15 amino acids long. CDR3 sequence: CASSRIGQGYYGYTF. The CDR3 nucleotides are TGTGCCAGCAGCCGGATAGGACAGGGGTACTATGGCTACACCTTC.

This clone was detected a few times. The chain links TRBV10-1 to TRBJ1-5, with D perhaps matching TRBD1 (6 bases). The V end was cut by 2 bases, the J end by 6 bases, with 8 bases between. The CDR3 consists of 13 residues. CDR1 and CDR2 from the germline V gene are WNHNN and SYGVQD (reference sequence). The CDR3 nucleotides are TGCGCCAGCAGTGAGGTCAGGGGTCAGCCCCAGCATTTT. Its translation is CASSEVRGQPQHF.

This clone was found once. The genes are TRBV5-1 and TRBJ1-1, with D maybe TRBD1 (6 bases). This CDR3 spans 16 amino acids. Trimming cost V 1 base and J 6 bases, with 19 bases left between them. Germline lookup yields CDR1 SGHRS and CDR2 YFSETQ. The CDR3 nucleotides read TGCGCCAGCAGCTTGTGGGGGGGCCCCCGTAGGCCTGAAGCTTTCTTT. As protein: CASSLWGGPRRPEAFF.

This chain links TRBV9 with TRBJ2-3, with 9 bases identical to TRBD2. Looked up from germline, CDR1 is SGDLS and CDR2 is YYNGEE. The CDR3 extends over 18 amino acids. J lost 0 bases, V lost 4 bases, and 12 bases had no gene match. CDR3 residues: CASSLGAGGPTSTDTQYF. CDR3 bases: TGTGCCAGCAGCCTAGGGGCGGGAGGGCCGACTAGCACAGATACGCAGTATTTT.

The CDR3 coding sequence is TGTGCCACCAGTGACCGCCTTAGCGGGGGGGTGAATACGCAGTATTTT. This sequence encodes CATSDRLSGGVNTQYF. The chain carries TRBV24-1 and TRBJ2-3; 11 bases are a match to TRBD2. This CDR3 spans 16 amino acids. V was pared by 4 bases and J by 7 bases, with 9 bases of the junction left unmatched. Germline V CDR1 and CDR2: KGHDR, SFDVKD.

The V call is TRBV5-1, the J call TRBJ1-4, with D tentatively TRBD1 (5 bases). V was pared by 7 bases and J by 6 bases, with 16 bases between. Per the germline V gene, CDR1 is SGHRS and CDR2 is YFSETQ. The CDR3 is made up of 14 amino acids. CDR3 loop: CASRRGTRDEKLFF. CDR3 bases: TGCGCCAGCCGACGCGGGACCAGAGATGAAAAACTGTTTTTT. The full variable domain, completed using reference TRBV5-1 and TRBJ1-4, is KAGVTQTPRYLIKTRGQQVTLSCSPISGHRSVSWYQQTPGQGLQFLFEYFSETQRNKGNFPGRFSGRQFSNSRSEMNVSTLELGDSALYLCASRRGTRDEKLFFGSGTQLSVL.

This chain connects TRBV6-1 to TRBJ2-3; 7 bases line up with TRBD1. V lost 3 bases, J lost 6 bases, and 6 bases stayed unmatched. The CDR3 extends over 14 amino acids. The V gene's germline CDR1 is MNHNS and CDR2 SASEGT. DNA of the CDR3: TGTGCCAGCAGTGAGGGCAGGGGGTGGGATACGCAGTATTTT. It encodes CASSEGRGWDTQYF.

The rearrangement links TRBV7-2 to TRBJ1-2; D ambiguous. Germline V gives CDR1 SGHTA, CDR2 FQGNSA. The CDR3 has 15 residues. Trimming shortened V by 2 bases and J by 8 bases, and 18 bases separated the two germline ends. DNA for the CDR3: TGTGCCAGCAGCTTATACGGCCAGAGCAATGGGGGCTACACCTTC. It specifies CASSLYGQSNGGYTF.

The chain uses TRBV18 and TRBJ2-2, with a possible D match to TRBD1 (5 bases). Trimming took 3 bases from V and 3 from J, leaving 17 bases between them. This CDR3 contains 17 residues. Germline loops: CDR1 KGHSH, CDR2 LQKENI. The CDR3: CASSPAPLDSYTGELFF. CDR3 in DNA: TGTGCCAGCTCACCGGCCCCACTTGACAGTTACACCGGGGAGCTGTTTTTT.

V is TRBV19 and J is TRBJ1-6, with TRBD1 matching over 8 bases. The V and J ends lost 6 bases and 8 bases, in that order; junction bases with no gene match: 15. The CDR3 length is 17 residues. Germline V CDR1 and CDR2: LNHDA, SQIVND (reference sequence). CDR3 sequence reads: CASSIEGIGQGDSPLHF. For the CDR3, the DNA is TGTGCCAGTAGCATCGAGGGAATAGGACAGGGAGATTCACCCCTCCACTTT.

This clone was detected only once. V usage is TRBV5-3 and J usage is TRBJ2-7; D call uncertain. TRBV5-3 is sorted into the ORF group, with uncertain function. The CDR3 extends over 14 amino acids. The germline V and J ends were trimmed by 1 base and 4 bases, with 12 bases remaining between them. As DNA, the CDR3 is TGTGCCAGAAGCTTGTATCCCACTAAGTACGAGCAGTACTTC. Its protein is CARSLYPTKYEQYF.

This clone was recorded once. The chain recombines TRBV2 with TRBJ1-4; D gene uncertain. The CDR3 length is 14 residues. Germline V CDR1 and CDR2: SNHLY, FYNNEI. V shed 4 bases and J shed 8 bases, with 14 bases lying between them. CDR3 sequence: CASSAQTSGEKLFF. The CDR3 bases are TGTGCCAGCAGTGCCCAGACATCGGGGGAAAAACTGTTTTTT.

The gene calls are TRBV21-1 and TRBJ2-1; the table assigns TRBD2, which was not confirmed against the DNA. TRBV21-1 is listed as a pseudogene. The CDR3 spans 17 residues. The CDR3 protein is CASSKGDSGRTYNEQFF. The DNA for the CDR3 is TGTGCCAGCAGCAAAGGGGATAGCGGGAGAACCTACAATGAGCAGTTCTTC.

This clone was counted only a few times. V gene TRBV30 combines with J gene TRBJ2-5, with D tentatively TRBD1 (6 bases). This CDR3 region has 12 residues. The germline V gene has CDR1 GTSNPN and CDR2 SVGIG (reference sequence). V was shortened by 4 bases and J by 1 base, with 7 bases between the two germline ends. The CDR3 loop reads CAWNRVQETQYF. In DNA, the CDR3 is TGTGCCTGGAACAGGGTCCAAGAGACCCAGTACTTC.

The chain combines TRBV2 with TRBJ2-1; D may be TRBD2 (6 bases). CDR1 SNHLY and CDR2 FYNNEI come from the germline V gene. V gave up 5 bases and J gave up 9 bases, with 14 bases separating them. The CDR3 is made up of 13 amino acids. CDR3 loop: CASSYASSVEQFF. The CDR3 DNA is TGTGCCAGCAGTTACGCGTCTAGCGTTGAGCAGTTCTTC.